A selection of T cell receptor beta chains follows, all from one sample in a study of OX40 agonist ivuxolimab in advanced cancers. Sequencing used immunoSEQ multiplex PCR; TCRdb keeps in-frame clones, though not all of them. The sample records over 40,000 clones, approximately 86% being singletons. Sequences were derived from CD4+ or CD8+ T cells sorted from blood, sampled in a trial of the OX40 agonist ivuxolimab. The origin of the receptors is an adult with an advanced solid tumor such as melanoma, head and neck, liver or kidney cancer. Both conserved end residues are part of each CDR3. D genes are given only for firm matches. A clone size is listed for some rows: how often the clone was seen (once, few, many), or a class if it is expanded.

D	V	size	J	DNA	CDR3
-	TRBV27	-	TRBJ2-2	TGTGCCAGCAGGTCTCAGGGGGGCACCGGGGAGCTGTTTTTT	CASRSQGGTGELFF
TRBD1	TRBV19	once	TRBJ1-1	TGTGCCAGTAGATGGGACAGGGAAAACACTGAAGCTTTCTTT	CASRWDRENTEAFF
-	TRBV2	-	TRBJ2-4	TGTGCCAGCAGTGACAGGGAAGGAAGAAACATTCAGTACTTC	CASSDREGRNIQYF
-	TRBV9	-	TRBJ1-2	TGTGCCAGCAGCTCTTGGCGAGCACCATTCTATGGCTACACCTTC	CASSSWRAPFYGYTF
TRBD2	TRBV6-5	-	TRBJ2-2	TGTGCCAGCAGTTACTCCAGCGGGAGGATGGCCGGGGAGCTGTTTTTT	CASSYSSGRMAGELFF
-	TRBV19	-	TRBJ1-1	TGTGCCAGTAGTATAGACCTCCTGAACACTGAAGCTTTCTTT	CASSIDLLNTEAFF
TRBD1	TRBV12-5	-	TRBJ1-2	TGTGCTAGTGGTTTGATCGACGGGACAGGGATCCATGGCTACACCTTC	CASGLIDGTGIHGYTF
-	TRBV2	-	TRBJ2-6	TGTGCCAGCAGTGAGAGGTTCGGGGCCAACGTCCTGACTTTC	CASSERFGANVLTF
TRBD1	TRBV5-1	once	TRBJ1-1	TGCGCCAGCAGCACGGGACAGGAGAACACTGAAGCTTTCTTT	CASSTGQENTEAFF
TRBD1	TRBV11-2	-	TRBJ1-2	TGTGCCAGCAGCTTAGGGGCAGGGGGCGGCTATGGCTACACCTTC	CASSLGAGGGYGYTF
TRBD1	TRBV5-5	-	TRBJ1-2	TGTGCCAGCAGCTTGGGAGACAGGGGTTATGGCTACACCTTC	CASSLGDRGYGYTF
-	TRBV4-1	-	TRBJ1-4	TGCGCCAGCAGCCTCTGGGGCTTGGCTAATGAAAAACTGTTTTTT	CASSLWGLANEKLFF
-	TRBV7-9	-	TRBJ1-6	TGTGCCAGCAGCTTACTTTTTACCCTCCCCCTCCACTTT	CASSLLFTLPLHF
-	TRBV5-4	-	TRBJ1-2	TGTGCCAGCAGCTCAGGGGCTGAGCATGGCTACACCTTC	CASSSGAEHGYTF
TRBD1	TRBV5-8	-	TRBJ2-1	TGTGCCAGCAGCCCCCTCCGGGGACAGGGGGACAATGAGCAGTTCTTC	CASSPLRGQGDNEQFF
-	TRBV7-9	-	TRBJ2-7	TGTGCCAGCAGCTTTGGTCCTAACTACGAGCAGTACTTC	CASSFGPNYEQYF
-	TRBV19	-	TRBJ2-1	TGTGCCAGTGCCCGGGGTAGGACCTACAATGAGCAGTTCTTC	CASARGRTYNEQFF
TRBD1	TRBV27	-	TRBJ2-1	TGTGCCAGCAGCCCCCAACAGGGGAGCATAAGGAATGAGCAGTTCTTC	CASSPQQGSIRNEQFF
TRBD2	TRBV11-2	once	TRBJ2-1	TGTGCCAGCTCTAAGGGGCTAGCGGGGTCCTACAATGAGCAGTTCTTC	CASSKGLAGSYNEQFF
-	TRBV30	once	TRBJ1-3	TGTGCCTCCCACCGGGGGGGTGGAAACACCATATATTTT	CASHRGGGNTIYF
-	TRBV28	once	TRBJ2-2	TGTGCCAGCAGTACCCACAGGGTATGGGACACCGGGGAGCTGTTTTTT	CASSTHRVWDTGELFF
-	TRBV2	-	TRBJ2-5	TGTGCCAGCAGGCCTCTCGCGGGGAGCGTAGAGACCCAGTACTTC	CASRPLAGSVETQYF
-	TRBV7-8	-	TRBJ2-1	TGTGCCAGCAGCCAAGGGACCTATCGGCTCTTC	CASSQGTYRLF
-	TRBV7-8	few	TRBJ2-5	TGTGCCAGCAATCCGGTGGTGGCCTCGAGGGAGACCCAGTACTTC	CASNPVVASRETQYF
TRBD2	TRBV5-4	-	TRBJ2-5	TGTGCCAGCAGCCGGGGACTAGCGGGAGGATACCAAGAGACCCAGTACTTC	CASSRGLAGGYQETQYF
-	TRBV4-1	-	TRBJ2-5	TGCGCCAGCAGCCAAGAGTGGGGGGCCGGGACCCAGTACTTC	CASSQEWGAGTQYF
-	TRBV6-5	-	TRBJ1-2	TGTGCCAGCAGCTTAGGGGGTCCCTGGGGTGGCTACACCTTC	CASSLGGPWGGYTF
-	TRBV18	-	TRBJ1-3	TGTGCCAGCTCACCACGCGAAGTGAGCTCTGGAAACACCATATATTTT	CASSPREVSSGNTIYF
-	TRBV7-9	-	TRBJ1-4	TGTGCCCTCAACCCGGACAGCTCTGCAACTAATGAAAAACTGTTTTTT	CALNPDSSATNEKLFF
-	TRBV2	few	TRBJ2-7	TGTGCCAGCGGCTCCGTCTGGGAGCAGTACTTC	CASGSVWEQYF
-	TRBV15	-	TRBJ2-5	TGTGCCACCAGCAGAGGCGGAAACTTCGAAACAGAGACCCAGTACTTC	CATSRGGNFETETQYF
TRBD2	TRBV5-4	-	TRBJ2-3	TGTGCCAGCAGTACCTTAGCGGGAGCCGGCACAGATACGCAGTATTTT	CASSTLAGAGTDTQYF
-	TRBV9	-	TRBJ1-3	TGTGCCAGCAGCGCCCGCGGGGGATTTTCAGGAAACACCATATATTTT	CASSARGGFSGNTIYF